The 18 T cell receptor beta chains reported below all come from one sample, sequenced in a study of early T cells in non-severe SARS-CoV-2 infection. Via MiXCR, TCRdb re-called the 5' RACE reads, giving one row per CDR3 protein. The sample yields about 80,000 distinct CDR3 sequences, roughly 13% seen once. The sequenced sample was whole blood. The receptor set was obtained from an adult who was a healthcare worker with PCR-confirmed SARS-CoV-2 infection or an uninfected control (not recorded which).

At least ten counts were recorded for this clonotype. The V call is TRBV27, the J call TRBJ1-1; no firm D call. V lost 4 bases, J lost 0 bases, and 9 bases lay in between. The CDR3 consists of 14 residues. Germline assignment: CDR1 MNHEY and CDR2 SMNVEV (reference sequence). The CDR3 coding sequence is TGTGCCAGCAGTTCTAATCTAATGAACACTGAAGCTTTCTTT. It specifies CASSSNLMNTEAFF.

This sequence joins TRBV28 and TRBJ2-3; D assignment may be TRBD1 or TRBD2 (6 bases each). CDR3 length: 17 amino acids. Trimming pared 6 bases from V and 5 bases from J, leaving 24 bases between. Germline CDR1 is MDHEN and CDR2 is SYDVKM. The CDR3 is CASSVNVLGGAQDTQYF. The CDR3 coding sequence is TGTGCCAGCAGCGTTAATGTCCTGGGGGGCGCACAAGATACGCAGTATTTT.

The chain links TRBV10-3 to TRBJ2-7, with no clear D. There are 14 residues in the CDR3. Trimming took off 11 bases at V and 1 base at J, with 18 bases between the two ends. CDR1 and CDR2 (germline): ENHRY, SYGVKD. The CDR3 region is CASRTVKESYEQYF. The CDR3 DNA sequence: TGTGCCTCCAGGACCGTGAAGGAGTCCTACGAGCAGTACTTC.

The V call is TRBV5-4, the J call TRBJ1-2; D is undetermined. The CDR3 consists of 13 residues. CDR1 is SGHNT, CDR2 YYREEE, per germline (reference sequence). Trimming stripped 1 base from V and 0 bases from J, with 4 bases between. In DNA form, the CDR3 reads TGTGCCAGCAGCTTGCTCGCTAACTATGGCTACACCTTC. Its protein product is CASSLLANYGYTF.

This clonotype was recorded many times. V and J are TRBV10-3 and TRBJ1-2; the match to TRBD1 covers 8 bases. This CDR3 spans 14 amino acids. CDR1 is ENHRY, CDR2 SYGVKD, per germline. The V and J ends lost 6 bases and 3 bases, in that order; junction bases with no gene match: 6. The CDR3 region has the DNA TGTGCCATCAGCGGGACAGGCAACCACTATGGCTACACCTTC. Its protein is CAISGTGNHYGYTF.

This clonotype appeared many times. The J gene is TRBJ1-2, the V gene TRBV14; 8 nucleotides align to TRBD1. The CDR3 extends over 15 amino acids. Germline V gene data show CDR1 as SGHDN and CDR2 as FVKESK. V gave up 0 bases and J gave up 11 bases; unmatched junction bases: 11. CDR3 bases: TGTGCCAGCAGCCAAGAACTTCCCGGACAGGGCCGTTACACCTTC. Amino acid sequence: CASSQELPGQGRYTF. The variable domain in full, with the rest retrieved from reference TRBV14 and TRBJ1-2, is EAGVTQFPSHSVIEKGQTVTLRCDPISGHDNLYWYRRVMGKEIKFLLHFVKESKQDESGMPNNRFLAERTGGTYSTLKVQPAELEDSGVYFCASSQELPGQGRYTFGSGTRLTVV.

The sample holds a few counts of this clonotype. This chain uses TRBV7-9 with TRBJ2-2, with 9 bases lining up with TRBD1. The V and J ends lost 5 bases and 7 bases, in that order; junction bases with no gene match: 11. Germline assignment: CDR1 SEHNR and CDR2 FQNEAQ (reference sequence). The CDR3 is 16 amino acids. Here the CDR3 reads CASSRGTGSLYGELFF. The DNA of the CDR3 is TGTGCCAGCAGCAGGGGGACAGGGAGCCTGTACGGGGAGCTGTTTTTT.

The sample holds a few counts of this clonotype. The chain carries TRBV10-1 and TRBJ2-3, with no clear D. CDR3 length: 15 amino acids. Per germline, CDR1 WNHNN and CDR2 SYGVQD (reference sequence). Trimming cost V 2 bases and J 2 bases, with 11 bases left between them. CDR3 in amino acids: CASSEGSLDTDTQYF. In DNA form, the CDR3 reads TGCGCCAGCAGTGAGGGTAGTCTCGACACAGATACGCAGTATTTT.

The table lists this clonotype with a few counts. The chain has TRBV29-1 and TRBJ2-5; a possible D gene is TRBD2 (6 bases). V lost 3 bases to trimming and J lost 3 bases, with 11 bases between them. The CDR3 is 13 amino acids. CDR1 is SQVTM, CDR2 ANQGSEA, per germline. Written as DNA, the CDR3 is TGCAGCGTTGACTGGGACTCCAAAGAGACCCAGTACTTC. It is translated as CSVDWDSKETQYF.

The V and J genes are TRBV28 and TRBJ2-1, with 7 bases lining up with TRBD2. With 4 bases clipped from V and 8 bases from J, the junction kept 11 bases outside the gene matches. This CDR3 comprises 15 residues. Germline V gives CDR1 MDHEN, CDR2 SYDVKM. CDR3 residues: CASSSLADPFDEQFF. In DNA, the CDR3 is TGTGCCAGCAGTTCGCTAGCGGACCCATTTGATGAGCAGTTCTTC.

The rearrangement uses TRBV28 and TRBJ2-7, with 13 bases lining up with TRBD2. The V and J ends lost 6 bases and 1 base, in that order; junction bases with no gene match: 0. The CDR3 is made up of 14 amino acids. From germline, CDR1 is MDHEN and CDR2 SYDVKM. CDR3 sequence reads: CASRGLAGSYEQYF. The CDR3 DNA reads as TGTGCCAGCAGGGGACTAGCGGGATCCTACGAGCAGTACTTC.

The CDR3 sequence is CASSETRGKDTQYF. In nucleotides, the CDR3 is TGTGCCAGCAGCGAGACAAGAGGTAAAGATACGCAGTATTTT. This sequence joins TRBV2 and TRBJ2-3; D remains ambiguous. With 6 bases removed from V and 5 bases from J, the gap between germline ends came to 15 bases. Per germline, CDR1 SNHLY and CDR2 FYNNEI. CDR3 length: 14 amino acids. The entire variable domain, with the rest obtained from reference TRBV2 and TRBJ2-3, is as follows: EPEVTQTPSHQVTQMGQEVILRCVPISNHLYFYWYRQILGQKVEFLVSFYNNEISEKSEIFDDQFSVERPDGSNFTLKIRSTKLEDSAMYFCASSETRGKDTQYFGPGTRLTVL.

At least ten counts were recorded for this clonotype. The chain employs TRBV28 and TRBJ2-1; a possible D gene is TRBD2 (6 bases). The V end was cut by 5 bases, the J end by 12 bases, with 11 bases between. Germline loops: CDR1 MDHEN, CDR2 SYDVKM. CDR3 length: 11 residues. The CDR3 DNA is TGTGCCAGCAGTCCCCGGGAGAGGCAGTTCTTC. Its translation is CASSPRERQFF.

The rearrangement links TRBV10-1 to TRBJ1-2; no reliable D call. The germline gives CDR1 WNHNN, CDR2 SYGVQD (reference sequence). The CDR3 runs 10 residues. Trimming pared 8 bases from V and 8 bases from J, leaving 9 bases between. DNA of the CDR3: TGCGCCAGCCCCCCCCCCGGCTACACCTTC. Encoded protein: CASPPPGYTF.

This clonotype has at least ten counts. The chain couples TRBV11-2 to TRBJ2-3; D is undetermined. This CDR3 contains 14 residues. The germline V gene has CDR1 SGHAT and CDR2 FQNNGV. V was pared by 5 bases and J by 2 bases, with 11 bases between. The CDR3 region has the DNA TGTGCCAGCAGCCCCCTGCAGGACACAGATACGCAGTATTTT. This translates into CASSPLQDTDTQYF.

This clonotype was seen many times. The chain joins TRBV11-2 to TRBJ2-7; D remains unclear. Germline CDR1 is SGHAT and CDR2 is FQNNGV. The CDR3 covers 14 residues. V was trimmed by 2 bases and J by 1 base, leaving 9 bases between them. CDR3 sequence reads: CASSLRQSSYEQYF. In DNA, the CDR3 is TGTGCCAGCAGCTTACGCCAGTCTTCCTACGAGCAGTACTTC.

This clonotype was counted at least ten times. This chain connects TRBV11-2 to TRBJ2-1; 7 bases fit TRBD1. J was trimmed by 4 bases and V by 5 bases; bases with no gene match: 5. CDR1 is SGHAT, CDR2 FQNNGV, per germline. This CDR3 has 14 residues. CDR3 sequence reads: CASSRGTEYNEQFF. In DNA form, the CDR3 reads TGTGCCAGCAGCAGGGGGACAGAATACAATGAGCAGTTCTTC.

The chain recombines TRBV20-1 with TRBJ1-3; D is ambiguous. Germline lookup yields CDR1 DFQATT and CDR2 SNEGSKA (reference sequence). Trimming took off 2 bases at V and 2 bases at J, with 7 bases between the two ends. This CDR3 has 13 amino acids. The CDR3 loop is CSARSSTGNTIYF. The CDR3 DNA reads TGCAGTGCTAGATCGTCTACTGGAAACACCATATATTTT.